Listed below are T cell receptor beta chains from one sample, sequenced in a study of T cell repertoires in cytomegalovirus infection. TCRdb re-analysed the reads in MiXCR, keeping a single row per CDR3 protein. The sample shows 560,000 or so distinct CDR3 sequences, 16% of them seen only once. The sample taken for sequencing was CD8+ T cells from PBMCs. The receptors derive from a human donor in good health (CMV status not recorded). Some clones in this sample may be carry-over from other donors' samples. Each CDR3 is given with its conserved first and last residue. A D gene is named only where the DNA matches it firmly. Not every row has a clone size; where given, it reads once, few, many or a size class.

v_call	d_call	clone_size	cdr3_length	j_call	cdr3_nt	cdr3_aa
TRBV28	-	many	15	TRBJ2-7	TGTGCCAGCAGAACTATGAGTGTTGGAGACTACGAGCAGTACTTC	CASRTMSVGDYEQYF
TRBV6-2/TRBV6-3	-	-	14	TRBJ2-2	TGTGCCAGCAGTTACTCGGTGAACACCGGGGAGCTGTTTTTT	CASSYSVNTGELFF
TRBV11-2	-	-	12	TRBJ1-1	TGTGCCAGCAGCCTCCAGCCAATCTCGGCTTTCTTT	CASSLQPISAFF
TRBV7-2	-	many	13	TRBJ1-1	TGTGCCAGCACCCCCGGCAGGAACACTGAAGCTTTCTTT	CASTPGRNTEAFF
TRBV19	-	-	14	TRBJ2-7	TGTGCCAGTAGTATAGCACAGGGAAGCTACGAGCAGTACTTC	CASSIAQGSYEQYF
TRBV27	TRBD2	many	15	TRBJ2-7	TGTGCCAGCAGTTTAAGGTCTAGCGGGAGGAACGAGCAGTACTTC	CASSLRSSGRNEQYF
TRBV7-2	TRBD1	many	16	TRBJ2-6	TGTGCCAGCAGCCTCTCACAGGGGTCTGGGGCCAACGTCCTGACTTTC	CASSLSQGSGANVLTF
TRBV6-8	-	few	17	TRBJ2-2	TGTGCCAGCAGTAACGACAGGGTTTTTCCGGGGGCCGGGGAGCTGTTTTTT	CASSNDRVFPGAGELFF
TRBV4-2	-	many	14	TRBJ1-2	TGTGCCAGCAGCCAAGAAGGCTCCTACGATGGCTACACCTTC	CASSQEGSYDGYTF
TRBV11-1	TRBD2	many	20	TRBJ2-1	TGTGCCAGCAGCTTAGCGTGGCTAGCGGGCTCCCCCCCTCTCTACAATGAGCAGTTCTTC	CASSLAWLAGSPPLYNEQFF
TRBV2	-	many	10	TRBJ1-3	TGTGCCAGCACTGGAAACACCATATATTTT	CASTGNTIYF
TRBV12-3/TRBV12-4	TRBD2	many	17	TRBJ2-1	TGTGCCAGCAGGGACCGACTAGCGGGAGGGCCAAACGGTGAGCAGTTCTTC	CASRDRLAGGPNGEQFF
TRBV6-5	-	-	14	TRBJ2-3	TGTGCCAGCAGTTACGCGACAGTAGGGGTTACGCAGTATTTT	CASSYATVGVTQYF
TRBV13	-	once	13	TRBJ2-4	TGTGCCAGCAGCTCCCGAGAGGCCAACGTTCAGTACTTC	CASSSREANVQYF
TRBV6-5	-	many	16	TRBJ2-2	TGTGCCAGCAGTTATAAGTGGTATTTGAACACCGGGGAGCTGTTTTTT	CASSYKWYLNTGELFF
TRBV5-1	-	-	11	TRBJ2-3	TGCGCCAGCAGCTTCGCAGATACGCAGTATTTT	CASSFADTQYF
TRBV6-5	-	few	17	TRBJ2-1	TGTGCCAGCAGTTACTTCGGGGGTTCGTCCTCCTACAATGAGCAGTTCTTC	CASSYFGGSSSYNEQFF
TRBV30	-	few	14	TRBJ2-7	TGTGCCTGGAGTCCCGGGACGGGGGCATACGAGCAGTACTTC	CAWSPGTGAYEQYF
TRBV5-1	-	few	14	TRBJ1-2	TGCGCCAGCAGCTTGGGACGGGACATCTATGGCTACACCTTC	CASSLGRDIYGYTF
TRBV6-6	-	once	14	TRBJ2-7	TGTGCCAGCAGTTACGCCAGGGAGATGGACGAGCAGTACTTC	CASSYAREMDEQYF
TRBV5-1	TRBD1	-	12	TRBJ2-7	TGCGCCAGCAGCTGGACAGGCGGCGAGCAGTACTTC	CASSWTGGEQYF
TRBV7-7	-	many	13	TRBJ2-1	TGTGCTAGCAGCTTAGAATCGCAGTATGAGCAGTTCTTC	CASSLESQYEQFF
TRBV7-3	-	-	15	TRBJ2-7	TGTGCCAGCAGCCCCTTCTTCAGGAGCTCCTACGAGCAGTACTTC	CASSPFFRSSYEQYF
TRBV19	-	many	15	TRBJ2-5	TGTGCCAGTACCATGAGGAGGGGGCGCGGAGAGACCCAGTACTTC	CASTMRRGRGETQYF
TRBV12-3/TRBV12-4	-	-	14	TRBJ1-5	TGTGCCAGCAGGAAAACCGGGATGAATCAGCCCCAGCATTTT	CASRKTGMNQPQHF